Listed below are T cell receptor beta chains from one sample, sequenced in a study of Ad26.COV2.S vaccination and SARS-CoV-2 variants. Produced via immunoSEQ multiplex PCR; TCRdb's table is partial and in-frame only. The sample has more than 300,000 clones, around 89% seen once. The sequences come from peripheral blood, collected in a trial of Ad26.COV2.S vaccine versus placebo. Receptors were obtained from a person between 18 and 65 years old who received the Ad26.COV2.S COVID-19 vaccine or a placebo. CDR3s include the opening cysteine and the closing phenylalanine or tryptophan. Fields, in order: clone size, V gene, D gene, J gene, CDR3 protein, CDR3 DNA. The D gene is left open where the match is weak. Size is stated for part of the rows, as once, few or many counts, or as a class when the clone is expanded.

clone_size: NA; v_call: TRBV15; d_call: NA; j_call: TRBJ2-2; cdr3_aa: CATSHRDTGELFF; cdr3_nt: TGTGCCACCAGCCACCGGGACACCGGGGAGCTGTTTTTT
clone_size: NA; v_call: TRBV14; d_call: NA; j_call: TRBJ2-1; cdr3_aa: CASSQAYNEQFF; cdr3_nt: TGTGCCAGCAGCCAAGCCTACAATGAGCAGTTCTTC
clone_size: NA; v_call: TRBV5-6; d_call: NA; j_call: TRBJ1-4; cdr3_aa: CASSLVGRVNEKLFF; cdr3_nt: TGTGCCAGCAGCTTGGTCGGCAGGGTGAATGAAAAACTGTTTTTT
clone_size: NA; v_call: TRBV30; d_call: NA; j_call: TRBJ2-7; cdr3_aa: CAWSEGRGSYEQYF; cdr3_nt: TGTGCCTGGAGTGAGGGCAGAGGCTCCTACGAGCAGTACTTC
clone_size: NA; v_call: TRBV7-3; d_call: TRBD2; j_call: TRBJ2-1; cdr3_aa: CASSPSGRRRNEQFF; cdr3_nt: TGTGCCAGCAGCCCAAGCGGGAGACGACGCAATGAGCAGTTCTTC
clone_size: NA; v_call: TRBV30; d_call: NA; j_call: TRBJ1-2; cdr3_aa: CAWSARLRIYGYTF; cdr3_nt: TGTGCCTGGAGTGCTAGACTCCGAATCTATGGCTACACCTTC
clone_size: NA; v_call: TRBV5-4; d_call: NA; j_call: TRBJ1-3; cdr3_aa: CASSLNRGGSGNTIYF; cdr3_nt: TGTGCCAGCAGCTTGAACAGAGGAGGCTCTGGAAACACCATATATTTT
clone_size: NA; v_call: TRBV7-2; d_call: NA; j_call: TRBJ1-4; cdr3_aa: CASSLNGGPNEKLFF; cdr3_nt: TGTGCCAGCAGCTTAAATGGGGGGCCTAATGAAAAACTGTTTTTT
clone_size: NA; v_call: TRBV27; d_call: NA; j_call: TRBJ2-7; cdr3_aa: CASSFFLTGYGEQYF; cdr3_nt: TGTGCCAGCAGTTTCTTCCTTACAGGGTATGGCGAGCAGTACTTC
clone_size: NA; v_call: TRBV4-3; d_call: NA; j_call: TRBJ2-6; cdr3_aa: CASSPAGAGANVLTF; cdr3_nt: TGCGCCAGCAGCCCCGCAGGGGCTGGGGCCAACGTCCTGACTTTC
clone_size: NA; v_call: TRBV5-6; d_call: TRBD1; j_call: TRBJ1-5; cdr3_aa: CASSLGFRTGVSNQPQHF; cdr3_nt: TGTGCCAGCAGCTTGGGGTTCCGAACAGGGGTTAGCAATCAGCCCCAGCATTTT
clone_size: once; v_call: TRBV4-1; d_call: NA; j_call: TRBJ2-3; cdr3_aa: CASSQGMGGTSTDTQYF; cdr3_nt: TGCGCCAGCAGCCAAGGTATGGGCGGGACGAGCACAGATACGCAGTATTTT
clone_size: NA; v_call: TRBV30; d_call: TRBD1; j_call: TRBJ2-4; cdr3_aa: CAWSHHRGENIQYF; cdr3_nt: TGTGCCTGGAGTCACCACAGGGGGGAAAACATTCAGTACTTC
clone_size: NA; v_call: TRBV30; d_call: NA; j_call: TRBJ2-1; cdr3_aa: CAWSEDSSPLNEQFF; cdr3_nt: TGTGCCTGGAGTGAGGACAGCAGCCCCCTCAATGAGCAGTTCTTC
clone_size: NA; v_call: TRBV5-6; d_call: TRBD1; j_call: TRBJ2-3; cdr3_aa: CASSITGGKLDTQYF; cdr3_nt: TGTGCCAGCAGCATAACAGGGGGCAAATTAGATACGCAGTATTTT
clone_size: NA; v_call: TRBV7-3; d_call: NA; j_call: TRBJ2-7; cdr3_aa: CASSLLGSSTYEQYF; cdr3_nt: TGTGCCAGCAGCTTATTAGGGAGTAGCACCTACGAGCAGTACTTC
clone_size: NA; v_call: TRBV27; d_call: NA; j_call: TRBJ1-1; cdr3_aa: CASSRDIVLLNTEAFF; cdr3_nt: TGTGCCAGCAGTCGGGACATTGTTTTACTGAACACTGAAGCTTTCTTT
clone_size: few; v_call: TRBV2; d_call: NA; j_call: TRBJ1-5; cdr3_aa: CASNLGGGLNQPQHF; cdr3_nt: TGTGCCAGCAACCTGGGGGGAGGCCTCAATCAGCCCCAGCATTTT
clone_size: NA; v_call: TRBV5-1; d_call: TRBD1; j_call: TRBJ2-3; cdr3_aa: CASSTDRGRTDTQYF; cdr3_nt: TGCGCCAGCAGCACGGACAGGGGCCGCACAGATACGCAGTATTTT
clone_size: NA; v_call: TRBV3-1/TRBV3-2; d_call: NA; j_call: TRBJ2-7; cdr3_aa: CASSQGASSEQYF; cdr3_nt: TGTGCCAGCAGCCAAGGAGCCAGTTCCGAGCAGTACTTC
clone_size: NA; v_call: TRBV6-2/TRBV6-3; d_call: NA; j_call: TRBJ1-5; cdr3_aa: CASSYARYSNQPQHF; cdr3_nt: TGTGCCAGCAGTTACGCGAGATATAGCAATCAGCCCCAGCATTTT
clone_size: NA; v_call: TRBV19; d_call: TRBD1; j_call: TRBJ2-7; cdr3_aa: CASSRKTGSNLGEQYF; cdr3_nt: TGTGCCAGTAGTCGAAAGACAGGGTCGAATCTGGGCGAGCAGTACTTC
clone_size: NA; v_call: TRBV28; d_call: NA; j_call: TRBJ1-2; cdr3_aa: CASRPESHTYGYTF; cdr3_nt: TGTGCCAGCAGACCAGAGTCTCACACGTATGGCTACACCTTC
clone_size: NA; v_call: TRBV7-9; d_call: NA; j_call: TRBJ2-3; cdr3_aa: CASSLRQITDTQYF; cdr3_nt: TGTGCCAGCAGCTTACGACAGATCACAGATACGCAGTATTTT
clone_size: NA; v_call: TRBV29-1; d_call: TRBD1; j_call: TRBJ2-7; cdr3_aa: CSVPGQATYEQYF; cdr3_nt: TGCAGCGTGCCGGGACAGGCTACCTACGAGCAGTACTTC
clone_size: NA; v_call: TRBV5-1; d_call: NA; j_call: TRBJ2-5; cdr3_aa: CASRREVSETQYF; cdr3_nt: TGCGCCAGCAGACGAGAGGTCTCAGAGACCCAGTACTTC
clone_size: NA; v_call: TRBV6-5; d_call: TRBD1; j_call: TRBJ1-2; cdr3_aa: CASSYSTTGDYGYTF; cdr3_nt: TGTGCCAGCAGTTACTCGACGACAGGGGACTATGGCTACACCTTC
clone_size: NA; v_call: TRBV9; d_call: NA; j_call: TRBJ2-1; cdr3_aa: CASSPPGGPYNEQFF; cdr3_nt: TGTGCCAGCAGCCCCCCCGGGGGACCTTACAATGAGCAGTTCTTC
clone_size: NA; v_call: TRBV6-5; d_call: NA; j_call: TRBJ1-3; cdr3_aa: CASSYSGRADGNTIYF; cdr3_nt: TGTGCCAGCAGTTACTCAGGGAGGGCCGATGGAAACACCATATATTTT
clone_size: NA; v_call: TRBV5-4; d_call: NA; j_call: TRBJ2-3; cdr3_aa: CASSLASRGGTQYF; cdr3_nt: TGTGCCAGCAGCTTGGCCAGCAGGGGGGGTACGCAGTATTTT
clone_size: once; v_call: TRBV7-2; d_call: TRBD2; j_call: TRBJ2-3; cdr3_aa: CASSLAYSSGRAADTQYF; cdr3_nt: TGTGCCAGCAGCTTAGCGTATAGTAGCGGGAGGGCCGCAGATACGCAGTATTTT
clone_size: NA; v_call: TRBV19; d_call: TRBD1; j_call: TRBJ2-7; cdr3_aa: CASSRGQMQTYEQYF; cdr3_nt: TGTGCCAGTAGTAGGGGACAGATGCAGACCTACGAGCAGTACTTC
clone_size: few; v_call: TRBV6-6; d_call: NA; j_call: TRBJ2-7; cdr3_aa: CASSYSNGNYEQYF; cdr3_nt: TGTGCCAGCAGTTACTCGAACGGAAATTACGAGCAGTACTTC
clone_size: NA; v_call: TRBV9; d_call: NA; j_call: TRBJ1-6; cdr3_aa: CASSGDSIYSPLHF; cdr3_nt: TGTGCCAGCAGTGGAGACAGCATTTATTCACCCCTCCACTTT
clone_size: NA; v_call: TRBV11-2; d_call: TRBD1; j_call: TRBJ2-7; cdr3_aa: CASSRRDSSYEQYF; cdr3_nt: TGTGCCAGCAGCCGCCGGGACAGCTCCTACGAGCAGTACTTC
clone_size: once; v_call: TRBV6-2/TRBV6-3; d_call: TRBD1; j_call: TRBJ1-5; cdr3_aa: CASSYSRQGRPNRPANQPQHF; cdr3_nt: TGTGCCAGCAGTTACTCCCGACAGGGTAGGCCAAATCGGCCTGCCAATCAGCCCCAGCATTTT
clone_size: NA; v_call: TRBV7-9; d_call: NA; j_call: TRBJ2-6; cdr3_aa: CASGSRGSGANVLTF; cdr3_nt: TGTGCCAGCGGTTCTAGGGGGTCCGGGGCCAACGTCCTGACTTTC
clone_size: NA; v_call: TRBV2; d_call: NA; j_call: TRBJ2-7; cdr3_aa: CASSGEQGPYEQYF; cdr3_nt: TGTGCCAGCAGTGGAGAACAGGGACCCTACGAGCAGTACTTC
clone_size: NA; v_call: TRBV30; d_call: NA; j_call: TRBJ1-2; cdr3_aa: CAWTSSSLNYGYTF; cdr3_nt: TGTGCCTGGACCTCTTCCAGCCTGAACTATGGCTACACCTTC
clone_size: NA; v_call: TRBV2; d_call: TRBD2; j_call: TRBJ2-4; cdr3_aa: CASSEGGRGNIQYF; cdr3_nt: TGTGCCAGCAGTGAAGGCGGGAGGGGGAACATTCAGTACTTC